This T cell receptor (beta chain) stems from a study of OX40 agonist ivuxolimab in advanced cancers. Generated by immunoSEQ multiplex PCR, the TCRdb table keeps only in-frame clones and is missing some. Among fewer than 80,000 clones listed, less than 85% were seen once. The germline V gene encodes CDR1 MNHEY and CDR2 SVGAGI. The CDR3 spans 14 residues. V lost 7 bases and J lost 4, with 16 bases in between. Sequences were derived from CD4+ or CD8+ T cells sorted from blood, sampled in a trial of the OX40 agonist ivuxolimab. The rearrangement links TRBV6-5 to TRBJ1-2; D gene ambiguous. The source of this sequence is an adult with an advanced solid tumor such as melanoma, head and neck, liver or kidney cancer. CDR3: CASTPGSSVYGYTF. The CDR3, as DNA: TGTGCCAGCACCCCCGGGTCCTCGGTCTATGGCTACACCTTC.